These 27 T cell receptor beta chains were sequenced from one sample in a study of T-cell memory formation after mild COVID-19 (dated by TCRdb to the early 2020s). Library preparation was by 5' RACE. Sequencing relied on an Illumina NovaSeq 6000. The public sequencing data were trimmed at Q25 with fastp and processed into clonotypes with MiXCR by TCRdb, which kept only in-frame beta chains. Every CDR3 protein is listed once, alongside the most common genes and DNA of its rows. Within this sample are about 350,000 distinct CDR3 sequences, with 13% to 15% of them counted one time only. Around a fifth of the sample rests with the top ten. Sequenced: PBMCs or a T cell subset sorted from them (not recorded which). These TCRs come from a man between 18 and 29 years old who had mild COVID-19 (a few samples of this study predate the infection). The sample titles of this study are shuffled in the database, so cell type and time point are left out; the donor was told from shared clones.

This clonotype was detected a few times. The V call is TRBV4-1, the J call TRBJ1-3; weak D call: TRBD1 (6 bases). Trimming shortened V by 3 bases and J by 4 bases, and 16 bases separated the two germline ends. The CDR3 covers 16 residues. In germline, CDR1 is MGHRA, CDR2 YSYEKL. CDR3 amino acids: CASSQPTGRRGNTIYF. CDR3 sequence (DNA): TGCGCCAGCAGCCAGCCGACAGGCAGGAGGGGAAACACCATATATTTT.

This clonotype has only a few counts. V and J are TRBV9 and TRBJ2-2, with 8 bases fitting TRBD1. This CDR3 contains 14 residues. Trimming removed 5 bases from V and 4 bases from J; junction bases left unmatched: 4. Germline V lookup: CDR1 SGDLS, CDR2 YYNGEE. The CDR3 spells CASRPGGTTGELFF. CDR3 coding DNA: TGTGCCAGCAGACCAGGGGGCACCACCGGGGAGCTGTTTTTT. The whole variable domain, remainder taken from reference TRBV9 and TRBJ2-2, is DSGVTQTPKHLITATGQRVTLRCSPRSGDLSVYWYQQSLDQGLQFLIQYYNGEERAKGNILERFSAQQFPDLHSELNLSSLELGDSALYFCASRPGGTTGELFFGEGSRLTVL.

The table lists this clonotype with many counts. The gene calls are TRBV28 and TRBJ1-1; 8 bases map to TRBD1. J was trimmed by 3 bases and V by 7 bases; bases with no gene match: 7. Germline CDR1 reads MDHEN; CDR2 reads SYDVKM. The CDR3 runs to 14 residues. The CDR3 loop is CASTPTGADTEAFF. As DNA, the CDR3 is TGTGCCAGCACCCCGACAGGGGCGGACACTGAAGCTTTCTTT.

There are many counts of this clonotype. The rearrangement joins TRBV7-2 to TRBJ1-4; 7 positions agree with TRBD1. V shed 5 bases and J 5 bases; nucleotides not matched to a gene: 8. This CDR3 has 15 amino acids. Germline V lookup: CDR1 SGHTA, CDR2 FQGNSA. The CDR3 here is CASSPNRGFNEKLFF. The CDR3 coding sequence is TGTGCCAGCAGCCCAAACAGGGGATTCAATGAAAAACTGTTTTTT.

The V and J genes are TRBV6-2 or TRBV6-3 and TRBJ2-5; 7 positions match TRBD2. V was pared by 0 bases and J by 2 bases, with 9 bases of the junction left unmatched. The germline V gene has CDR1 MNHEY and CDR2 SVGEGT. The length of the CDR3 is 17 residues. The CDR3 loop reads CASSYSMSLADQETQYF. The CDR3 DNA follows: TGTGCCAGCAGTTACTCGATGTCCCTAGCGGATCAAGAGACCCAGTACTTC.

This chain connects TRBV7-2 to TRBJ2-1; D might be TRBD1 (6 bases). The CDR3 has 15 residues. V was pared by 2 bases and J by 4 bases, with 12 bases between. Germline V CDR1 and CDR2: SGHTA, FQGNSA. The CDR3: CASSLSRQGYNEQFF. Written as DNA, the CDR3 is TGTGCCAGCAGCTTATCACGGCAGGGGTACAATGAGCAGTTCTTC.

This clonotype was seen repeatedly, ten times or more. The rearrangement uses TRBV12-3 or TRBV12-4 and TRBJ2-3; D remains ambiguous. The CDR3 is 12 residues long. V lost 7 bases and J lost 4, with 9 bases in between. The CDR3 DNA is TGTGCCAGCATGGGGTTTCCAGATACGCAGTATTTT. It codes for CASMGFPDTQYF.

This clonotype was found a few times. The chain couples TRBV6-5 to TRBJ2-7, with D perhaps matching TRBD2 (5 bases). In germline, CDR1 is MNHEY, CDR2 SVGAGI. V was cut by 6 bases and J by 2 bases, with 14 bases left in between. The CDR3 sequence is 14 residues long. CDR3 residues: CASSPRRATYEQYV. Written as DNA, the CDR3 is TGTGCCAGCAGCCCTCGGCGGGCCACCTACGAGCAGTACGTC.

This clonotype was observed a handful of times. The genes are TRBV7-2 and TRBJ2-2; TRBD1 matches 7 bases. Trimming at V came to 5 bases and at J to 5 bases, leaving 11 bases not matched to a gene. The CDR3 is made up of 16 amino acids. Germline CDR1 and CDR2: SGHTA and FQGNSA. CDR3 in amino acids: CASSLPLAGGTGELFF. Here the CDR3 DNA reads TGTGCCAGCAGCCTTCCGCTGGCAGGGGGTACCGGGGAGCTGTTTTTT.

In this sample, this clonotype turned up a few times. This chain uses TRBV6-5 with TRBJ1-2; 7 positions agree with TRBD1. This CDR3 contains 14 residues. Germline CDR1 is MNHEY and CDR2 is SVGAGI. V was clipped by 2 bases and J by 5 bases; unmatched bases: 5. CDR3 nucleotide sequence: TGTGCCAGCAGTTACGGCAGGGGGGGGTATGGCTACACCTTC. This sequence encodes CASSYGRGGYGYTF.

The genes are TRBV2 and TRBJ2-3; D gene uncertain. The CDR3 loop spans 14 amino acids. Germline CDR1 SNHLY, CDR2 FYNNEI. The ends were cut back, 7 bases at V and 2 bases at J, with 13 bases in the middle. In DNA, the CDR3 is TGTGCCAGCATTAACAGAGGACCCACAGATACGCAGTATTTT. This codes for CASINRGPTDTQYF.

The gene calls are TRBV7-9 and TRBJ2-5, with D unresolved. The V end was cut by 3 bases, the J end by 3 bases, with 8 bases between. The germline V gene has CDR1 SEHNR and CDR2 FQNEAQ (reference sequence). The CDR3 loop spans 13 amino acids. This chain's CDR3 is CASSLSLEETQYF. The CDR3 bases are TGTGCCAGCAGCTTGAGTCTAGAAGAGACCCAGTACTTC.

This clonotype has ten or more counts. This chain connects TRBV7-6 to TRBJ2-3; 7 nucleotides line up with TRBD1. This CDR3 comprises 16 residues. Germline V gene data show CDR1 as SGHVS and CDR2 as FNYEAQ. The junction had 13 bases not matched to a gene; V was cut back by 5 bases and J by 5 bases. The CDR3 sequence: CASSIETGWGGDTQYF. The CDR3 DNA reads TGTGCCAGCAGCATAGAGACAGGGTGGGGTGGAGATACGCAGTATTTT. Full variable domain (outside the CDR3, taken from reference TRBV7-6 and TRBJ2-3): GAGVSQSPRYKVTKRGQDVALRCDPISGHVSLYWYRQALGQGPEFLTYFNYEAQQDKSGLPNDRFSAERPEGSISTLTIQRTEQRDSAMYRCASSIETGWGGDTQYFGPGTRLTVL.

CDR3 coding DNA: TGCGCCAGCAGCTTGAGCGCGACAGGGGGCTACGAGCAGTACTTC. This translates into CASSLSATGGYEQYF. The chain has TRBV5-1 and TRBJ2-7; 9 bases align to TRBD1. The CDR3 consists of 15 residues. V gave up 1 base and J gave up 3 bases; unmatched junction bases: 5. Germline lookup yields CDR1 SGHRS and CDR2 YFSETQ.

The sample holds a few counts of this clonotype. V and J are TRBV29-1 and TRBJ2-5; 9 positions match TRBD2. V lost 5 bases and J lost 7; bases outside the gene matches: 14. Germline values: CDR1 SQVTM, CDR2 ANQGSEA. The CDR3 has 15 residues. In DNA, the CDR3 is TGCAGCGTTCACGTAGCGGGGGCGCTAACCGGGACCCAGTACTTC. Translating gives CSVHVAGALTGTQYF.

The chain joins TRBV9 to TRBJ2-2; either TRBD1 or TRBD2 may fit D (6 bases each). Deletions cut 0 bases from V and 1 base from J, with 10 bases between. This CDR3 has 16 residues. Per the germline V gene, CDR1 is SGDLS and CDR2 is YYNGEE. The CDR3 sequence is CASSVVGGGNTGELFF. CDR3 bases: TGTGCCAGCAGCGTAGTTGGAGGGGGGAACACCGGGGAGCTGTTTTTT.

This clonotype was picked up a small number of times. In DNA form, the CDR3 reads TGTGCCAGCAAATTTGACAATGAGCAGTTCTTC. Translated: CASKFDNEQFF. This sequence joins TRBV7-8 and TRBJ2-1, with unresolved D. CDR3 length equals 11 residues. Germline assignment: CDR1 SGHVS and CDR2 FQNEAQ. V was trimmed by 7 bases and J by 5 bases, leaving 6 bases between them.

The chain couples TRBV7-9 to TRBJ2-7; D is undetermined. V shed 1 base and J shed 4 bases, with 5 bases lying between them. This CDR3 comprises 12 residues. CDR1 is SEHNR, CDR2 FQNEAQ, per germline (reference sequence). The CDR3 here is CASSLEQYEQYF. The CDR3 nucleotides read TGTGCCAGCAGCTTAGAACAGTACGAGCAGTACTTC.

This clonotype was counted between two and nine times. The chain uses TRBV7-9 and TRBJ1-5; D perhaps matches TRBD1 (6 bases). Germline CDR1 SEHNR, CDR2 FQNEAQ (reference sequence). V dropped 3 bases and J dropped 7 bases, with 19 bases sitting between them. The CDR3 has 16 amino acids. In DNA form, the CDR3 reads TGTGCCAGCAGCTTCGCAACGGGGGGCTTGGGACAGCCCCAGCATTTT. This gives the protein CASSFATGGLGQPQHF.

V is TRBV7-2 and J is TRBJ1-2; maybe TRBD1 (5 bases). This CDR3 has 15 amino acids. The germline gives CDR1 SGHTA, CDR2 FQGNSA. V lost 3 bases to trimming and J lost 4 bases, with 15 bases between them. CDR3 in DNA: TGTGCCAGCAGCTTCCTCGGACAAGGGCGCTATGGCTACACCTTC. Its protein product is CASSFLGQGRYGYTF.

The rearrangement uses TRBV18 and TRBJ1-2; D gene ambiguous. The CDR3 is 14 residues long. The V gene's germline CDR1 is KGHSH and CDR2 LQKENI. Trimming stripped 0 bases from V and 0 bases from J, with 5 bases between. CDR3 nucleotide sequence: TGTGCCAGCTCACCACCCGTGACTAACTATGGCTACACCTTC. Translating gives CASSPPVTNYGYTF.

This clonotype was counted between two and nine times. This rearrangement joins TRBV27 to TRBJ1-4; D uncertain. The CDR3 has 13 amino acids. V lost 4 bases to trimming and J lost 8 bases, with 11 bases between them. Germline V gene sequence: CDR1 MNHEY, CDR2 SMNVEV (reference sequence). CDR3 DNA: TGTGCCAGCAGTTCTTTCCTAGGGGAAAAACTGTTTTTT. Translating gives CASSSFLGEKLFF.

This clonotype was observed a handful of times. This rearrangement joins TRBV23-1 to TRBJ2-3; D may be TRBD1 (6 bases). TRBV23-1 is an open reading frame whose function is uncertain. The CDR3 has 14 amino acids. Trimming left V 5 bases short and J 9 bases short, with 18 bases between. CDR3 bases: TGCGCCAGCAGTTCGTTGAGGGACACTAAAACGCAGTATTTT. Amino acid sequence: CASSSLRDTKTQYF.

This clonotype was observed a handful of times. V is TRBV11-3 and J is TRBJ2-3, with D perhaps TRBD2 (7 bases). CDR1 and CDR2 from the germline V gene are SGHNT and YENEEA. V was trimmed by 4 bases and J by 5 bases, leaving 16 bases between them. This CDR3 is 15 amino acids long. Written as DNA, the CDR3 is TGTGCCAGCAGCTGGGGAGGGGGGGCCGGAGATACGCAGTATTTT. It is translated as CASSWGGGAGDTQYF.

V is TRBV5-4 and J is TRBJ2-7, with D hard to call. Trimming cost V 4 bases and J 7 bases, with 12 bases left between them. Germline-derived CDR1 and CDR2 are SGHNT and YYREEE (reference sequence). CDR3 length equals 12 residues. CDR3 sequence: CASSVDSREQYV. The CDR3 nucleotides are TGTGCCAGCAGCGTAGACTCGAGGGAGCAGTACGTC.

The rearrangement joins TRBV6-4 to TRBJ2-1; the D is unclear. CDR3 length: 14 residues. Germline V lookup: CDR1 MRHNA, CDR2 SNTAGT. V lost 4 bases and J lost 0, with 7 bases in between. The CDR3 here is CASSVRSSYNEQFF. CDR3 bases: TGTGCCAGCAGTGTCAGGAGCTCCTACAATGAGCAGTTCTTC.

There are a few counts of this clonotype. V gene TRBV10-3 combines with J gene TRBJ1-5; D is possibly TRBD1 (5 bases). V lost 2 bases and J 7 bases, leaving 12 bases between the germline ends. This CDR3 region has 14 residues. Germline V CDR1 and CDR2: ENHRY, SYGVKD. The CDR3 loop is CAISERQGEQPQHF. CDR3 nucleotides: TGTGCCATCAGTGAGAGGCAGGGCGAGCAGCCCCAGCATTTT.